This T cell receptor beta chain originates from a study of beta chain bispecific antibodies for T cell cancers. Blood mononuclear cells were expanded for two to three days using either OKT3 anti-CD3 antibody or CD3/CD28 beads. Normal T cells cocultured with Jurkat cells and anti-TRBV12 bispecific. Study-level findings and limits: The leukemia cells, rather than normal T cells, gave most of the targeted TRBV signal. Anti-TRBV12 exposure, compared with anti-CD19, reduced the TRBV12-3 proportion of TRBV signal by more than 98%.

Germline V gene lookup returns CDR1 MNHEY and CDR2 SMNVEV (reference sequence). V was shortened by 10 bases and J by 0 bases, with 10 bases between the two germline ends. The CDR3 runs 13 residues. This clonotype came up many times. Its antigen remains unknown. TCRdb analysed the 5' RACE reads with MiXCR anew, one entry per CDR3 protein. The table lists roughly 19,000 distinct CDR3 sequences, 2% to 2.5% of them singletons. The sample in question was healthy donor T cells cultured with leukemia cells, obtained from a culture containing a bispecific antibody targeting TCR Vbeta12. This rearrangement joins TRBV27 to TRBJ2-4; no definite D call. The clonotype originates from a human donor in good health. Some clones in this sample may be carry-over from other donors' samples. The DNA for the CDR3 is TGTGCCACCTCGTTAGGAGCCAAAAACATTCAGTACTTC. Protein product: CATSLGAKNIQYF.